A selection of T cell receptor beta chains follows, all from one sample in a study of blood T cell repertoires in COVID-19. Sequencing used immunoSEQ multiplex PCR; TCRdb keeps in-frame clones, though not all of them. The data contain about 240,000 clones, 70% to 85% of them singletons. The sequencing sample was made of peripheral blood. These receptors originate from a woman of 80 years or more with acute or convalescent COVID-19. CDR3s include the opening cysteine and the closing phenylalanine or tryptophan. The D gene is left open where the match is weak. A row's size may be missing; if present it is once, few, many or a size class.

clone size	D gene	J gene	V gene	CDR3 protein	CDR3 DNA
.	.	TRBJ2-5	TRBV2	CASSEYALGETQYF	TGTGCCAGCAGTGAGTACGCCCTCGGGGAGACCCAGTACTTC
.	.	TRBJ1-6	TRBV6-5	CASSYSGSYNSPLHF	TGTGCCAGCAGTTACTCTGGCAGCTATAATTCACCCCTCCACTTT
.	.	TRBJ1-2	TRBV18	CASSPENYGYTF	TGTGCCAGCTCACCGGAGAACTATGGCTACACCTTC
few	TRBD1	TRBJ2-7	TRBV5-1	CASSFPDRVGEQYF	TGCGCCAGCAGCTTCCCTGACAGGGTGGGCGAGCAGTACTTC
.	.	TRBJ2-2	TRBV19	CASGAEWELFF	TGTGCCAGTGGGGCAGAATGGGAGCTGTTTTTT
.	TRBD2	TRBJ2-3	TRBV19	CASSRGLAGPDTQYF	TGTGCCAGTAGTAGGGGACTAGCGGGGCCCGATACGCAGTATTTT
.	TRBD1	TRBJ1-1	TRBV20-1	CSADLQGEAFF	TGCAGTGCCGATCTACAGGGGGAAGCTTTCTTT
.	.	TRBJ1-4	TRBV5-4	CASSAGQGGINEKLFF	TGTGCCAGCAGCGCAGGCCAAGGGGGAATTAATGAAAAACTGTTTTTT
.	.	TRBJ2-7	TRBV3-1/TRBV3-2	CASSLGYVEGYEQYF	TGTGCCAGCAGCTTGGGGTACGTGGAGGGCTACGAGCAGTACTTC
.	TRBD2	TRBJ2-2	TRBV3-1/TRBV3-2	CASSAPTSGVNGELFF	TGTGCCAGCAGCGCCCCCACTAGCGGGGTGAACGGGGAGCTGTTTTTT
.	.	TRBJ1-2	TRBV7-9	CASSLAAVQNGYTF	TGTGCCAGCAGCTTAGCGGCAGTTCAGAATGGCTACACCTTC
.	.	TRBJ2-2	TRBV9	CASNRFANTGELFF	TGTGCCAGCAACAGGTTCGCAAACACCGGGGAGCTGTTTTTT
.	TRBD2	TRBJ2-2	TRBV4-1	CASTSLGGNGELFF	TGCGCCAGCACTTCCCTGGGAGGGAACGGGGAGCTGTTTTTT
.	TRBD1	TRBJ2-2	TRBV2	CASSAGQGVRNTGELFF	TGTGCCAGCAGCGCGGGACAGGGGGTCAGGAACACCGGGGAGCTGTTTTTT
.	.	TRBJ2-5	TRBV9	CASSVETGVGETQYF	TGTGCCAGCAGCGTAGAGACCGGGGTGGGAGAGACCCAGTACTTC
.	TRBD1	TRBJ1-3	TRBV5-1	CASSSTGDPGNTIYF	TGCGCCAGCAGCTCTACAGGGGATCCTGGAAACACCATATATTTT
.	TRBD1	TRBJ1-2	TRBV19	CASREAGRAGGARGYTF	TGTGCCAGTAGAGAAGCGGGAAGGGCAGGGGGCGCGAGAGGCTACACCTTC
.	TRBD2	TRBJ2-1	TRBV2	CASSDAGGPGNEQFF	TGTGCCAGCAGTGACGCGGGGGGGCCGGGCAATGAGCAGTTCTTC
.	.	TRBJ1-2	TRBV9	CASSVGQVSGYTF	TGTGCCAGCAGCGTCGGACAAGTCTCTGGCTACACCTTC
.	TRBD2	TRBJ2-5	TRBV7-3	CASSLTLSPLAGGPRAVETQYF	TGTGCCAGCAGCTTAACTCTTTCCCCACTAGCGGGGGGGCCGAGGGCGGTGGAGACCCAGTACTTC
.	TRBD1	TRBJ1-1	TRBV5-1	CASSLGGQGTEAFF	TGCGCCAGCAGCTTGGGAGGACAGGGAACTGAAGCTTTCTTT
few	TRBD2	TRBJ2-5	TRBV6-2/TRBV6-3	CASSYQRGAQETQYF	TGTGCCAGCAGTTACCAGCGGGGGGCCCAAGAGACCCAGTACTTC
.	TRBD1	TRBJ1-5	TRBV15	CATSRTDRGLSGNQPQHF	TGTGCCACCAGCAGGACGGACAGGGGATTGTCTGGGAATCAGCCCCAGCATTTT
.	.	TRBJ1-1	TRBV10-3	CAIMGGPNTEAFF	TGTGCCATCATGGGGGGGCCGAACACTGAAGCTTTCTTT
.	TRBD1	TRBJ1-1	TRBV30	CAWSRRAGGATEAFF	TGTGCCTGGAGTCGGAGGGCAGGGGGCGCAACTGAAGCTTTCTTT
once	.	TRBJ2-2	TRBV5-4	CASSQDYSGELFF	TGTGCCAGCAGCCAGGACTATTCCGGGGAGCTGTTTTTT
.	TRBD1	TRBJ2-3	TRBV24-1	CATSGTGDGRLKTQYF	TGTGCCACCAGCGGGACAGGGGACGGACGGCTTAAGACGCAGTATTTT
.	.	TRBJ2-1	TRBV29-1	CSVETQLQGYNEQFF	TGCAGCGTAGAAACTCAGCTACAGGGTTACAATGAGCAGTTCTTC
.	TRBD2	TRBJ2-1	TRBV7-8	CASSHRLAGGVAGVEQFF	TGTGCCAGCAGCCATCGACTAGCGGGGGGGGTGGCCGGAGTTGAGCAGTTCTTC
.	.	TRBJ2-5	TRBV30	CAWAAGAGIQETQYF	TGTGCCTGGGCGGCGGGGGCAGGTATCCAAGAGACCCAGTACTTC
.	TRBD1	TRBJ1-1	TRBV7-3	CASSVQGPNTEAFF	TGTGCCAGCAGCGTACAGGGGCCGAACACTGAAGCTTTCTTT
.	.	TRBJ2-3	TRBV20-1	CSASKLASRVVGGLTDTQYF	TGCAGTGCTAGTAAGCTCGCCTCCCGGGTTGTCGGGGGGCTCACAGATACGCAGTATTTT
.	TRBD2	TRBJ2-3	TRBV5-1	CASSAAGGLSSTDTQYF	TGCGCCAGCAGCGCAGCGGGGGGCCTCTCTAGCACAGATACGCAGTATTTT
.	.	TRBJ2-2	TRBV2	CASRRAGTGELFF	TGTGCCAGCAGGAGGGCGGGGACCGGGGAGCTGTTTTTT
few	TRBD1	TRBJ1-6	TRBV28	CASSLYGGGDSPLHF	TGTGCCAGCAGTTTATATGGAGGGGGCGATTCACCCCTCCACTTT
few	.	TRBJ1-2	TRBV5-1	CASSLAKGANYGYTF	TGCGCCAGCAGCTTGGCCAAGGGGGCTAACTATGGCTACACCTTC
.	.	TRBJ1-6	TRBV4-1	CASSQVTFRAPLHF	TGCGCCAGCAGCCAAGTTACGTTCAGGGCACCCCTCCACTTT
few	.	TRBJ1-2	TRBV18	CASSPSVGGGPRGGYTF	TGTGCCAGCTCACCATCTGTCGGCGGGGGCCCCCGGGGTGGCTACACCTTC
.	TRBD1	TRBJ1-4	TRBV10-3	CAISESLQGITNEKLFF	TGTGCCATCAGTGAGTCCCTACAGGGGATAACTAATGAAAAACTGTTTTTT
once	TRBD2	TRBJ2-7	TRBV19	CASSIRGGPYEQYF	TGTGCCAGTAGTATACGGGGGGGCCCCTACGAGCAGTACTTC
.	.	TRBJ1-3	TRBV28	CASSLSGNTGGNTIYF	TGTGCCAGCAGTTTATCAGGAAATACGGGAGGAAACACCATATATTTT
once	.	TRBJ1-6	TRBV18	CASSPSGEGLHF	TGTGCCAGCTCACCATCAGGGGAGGGCCTCCACTTT
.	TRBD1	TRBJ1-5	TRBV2	CATSGTGNQPQHF	TGTGCCACCTCCGGGACAGGGAATCAGCCCCAGCATTTT
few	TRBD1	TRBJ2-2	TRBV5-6	CASSLKGAPRAGELFF	TGTGCCAGCAGCTTAAAGGGGGCGCCCCGTGCCGGGGAGCTGTTTTTT
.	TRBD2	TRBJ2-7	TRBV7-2	CASSPQRGGPYEQYF	TGTGCCAGCAGCCCGCAGCGGGGGGGGCCCTACGAGCAGTACTTC
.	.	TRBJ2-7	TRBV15	CATSLHSVGSIYEQYF	TGTGCCACCAGCCTACACTCAGTGGGCAGCATATACGAGCAGTACTTC
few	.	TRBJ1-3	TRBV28	CASQTGTRRILSGNTIYF	TGTGCCAGCCAAACCGGGACACGCAGAATCCTCTCTGGAAACACCATATATTTT
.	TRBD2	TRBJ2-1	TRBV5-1	CASSPLAGAGGEQFF	TGCGCCAGCAGCCCTCTAGCGGGGGCCGGAGGTGAGCAGTTCTTC
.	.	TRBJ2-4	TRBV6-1	CASSESGGTGIQYF	TGTGCCAGCAGTGAATCGGGGGGCACCGGCATTCAGTACTTC
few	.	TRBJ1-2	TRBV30	CAWTPGDYGYTF	TGTGCCTGGACTCCGGGAGACTATGGCTACACCTTC
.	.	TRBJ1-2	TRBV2	CASSESRRGYGYTF	TGTGCCAGCAGTGAAAGTAGGAGGGGCTATGGCTACACCTTC
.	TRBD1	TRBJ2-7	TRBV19	CASSIGGTGSYEQYF	TGTGCCAGTAGTATCGGCGGGACAGGGTCCTACGAGCAGTACTTC
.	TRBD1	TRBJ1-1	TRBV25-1	CASSHRGWNTEAFF	TGTGCCAGCAGTCACAGGGGCTGGAACACTGAAGCTTTCTTT
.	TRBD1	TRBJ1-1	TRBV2	CASTTTGGRITEAFF	TGTGCCAGCACCACGACAGGGGGCAGGATCACTGAAGCTTTCTTT
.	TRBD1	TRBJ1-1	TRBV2	CASSGDRGGGTEAFF	TGTGCCAGCAGTGGCGACAGGGGCGGTGGCACTGAAGCTTTCTTT
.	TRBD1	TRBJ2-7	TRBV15	CATSRDRQGSYEQYF	TGTGCCACCAGCAGAGATCGACAGGGGTCCTACGAGCAGTACTTC
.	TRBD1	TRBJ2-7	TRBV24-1	CATSDSQGSYEQYF	TGTGCCACCAGTGACTCACAGGGGTCGTACGAGCAGTACTTC
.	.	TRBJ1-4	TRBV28	CASSLAGATNEKLFF	TGTGCCAGCAGTTTAGCAGGGGCAACTAATGAAAAACTGTTTTTT